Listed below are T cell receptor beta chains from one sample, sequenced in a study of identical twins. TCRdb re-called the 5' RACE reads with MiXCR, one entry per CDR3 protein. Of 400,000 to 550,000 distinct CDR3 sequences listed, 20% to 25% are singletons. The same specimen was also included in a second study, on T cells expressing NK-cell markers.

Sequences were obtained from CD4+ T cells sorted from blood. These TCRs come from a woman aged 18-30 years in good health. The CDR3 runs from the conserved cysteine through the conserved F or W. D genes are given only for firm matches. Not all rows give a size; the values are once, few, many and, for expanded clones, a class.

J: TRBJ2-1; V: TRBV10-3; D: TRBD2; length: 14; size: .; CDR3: CAISEGLAFNEQFF; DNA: TGTGCCATCAGTGAGGGACTAGCTTTCAATGAGCAGTTCTTC
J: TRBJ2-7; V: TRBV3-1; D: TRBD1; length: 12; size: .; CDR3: CASSHGQGALNF; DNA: TGTGCCAGCAGCCACGGACAGGGGGCTTTAAACTTC
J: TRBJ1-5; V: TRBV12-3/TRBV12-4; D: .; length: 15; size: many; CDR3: CASSRQSHSNQPQHF; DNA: TGTGCCAGCAGTCGTCAGTCACATAGCAATCAGCCCCAGCATTTT
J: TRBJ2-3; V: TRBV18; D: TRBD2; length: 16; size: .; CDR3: CASASPPSGMADTQYF; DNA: TGTGCCAGCGCGTCGCCCCCGAGCGGGATGGCAGATACGCAGTATTTT
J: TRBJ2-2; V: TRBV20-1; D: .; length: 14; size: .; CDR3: CSARDGRNTGELFF; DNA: TGCAGTGCTAGGGACGGACGGAACACCGGGGAGCTGTTTTTT
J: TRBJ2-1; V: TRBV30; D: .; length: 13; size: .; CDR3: CACSIRMQGEQFF; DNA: TGTGCCTGTTCGATTCGTATGCAGGGTGAGCAGTTCTTC
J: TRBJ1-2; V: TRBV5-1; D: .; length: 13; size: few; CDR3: CASSFPGASGYTF; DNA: TGCGCCAGCAGCTTTCCAGGGGCCAGTGGCTACACCTTC
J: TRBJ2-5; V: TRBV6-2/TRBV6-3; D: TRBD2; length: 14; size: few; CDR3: CASEELAGQETQYF; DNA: TGTGCCAGCGAGGAACTAGCGGGACAAGAGACCCAGTACTTC
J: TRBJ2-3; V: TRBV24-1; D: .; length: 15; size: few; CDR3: CATSSSSRPGDTQYF; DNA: TGTGCCACCAGTTCCTCTTCGAGGCCAGGAGATACGCAGTATTTT
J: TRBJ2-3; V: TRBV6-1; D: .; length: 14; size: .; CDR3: CASRKDGGTDTQYF; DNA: TGTGCCAGCAGGAAGGATGGGGGTACAGATACGCAGTATTTT
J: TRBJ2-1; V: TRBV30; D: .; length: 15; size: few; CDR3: CAWSVGPPSHDEQFF; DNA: TGTGCCTGGAGTGTAGGCCCTCCGTCCCACGATGAGCAGTTCTTC
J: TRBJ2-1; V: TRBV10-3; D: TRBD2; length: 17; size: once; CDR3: CAISEAAGAGGSNEQFF; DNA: TGTGCCATCAGTGAGGCGGCGGGGGCGGGAGGTTCCAATGAGCAGTTCTTC
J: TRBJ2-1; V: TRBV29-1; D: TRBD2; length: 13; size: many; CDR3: CSVGEGYRAEQFF; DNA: TGCAGCGTTGGGGAGGGCTATCGGGCTGAGCAGTTCTTC
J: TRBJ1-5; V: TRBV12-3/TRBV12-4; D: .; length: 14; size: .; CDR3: CASRGGTGNQPQHF; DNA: TGTGCCAGCAGGGGAGGCACGGGCAATCAGCCCCAGCATTTT
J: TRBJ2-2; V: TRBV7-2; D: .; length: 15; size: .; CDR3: CASSFPPGNGGELFF; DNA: TGTGCCAGCAGTTTCCCGCCGGGAAATGGCGGGGAGCTGTTTTTT
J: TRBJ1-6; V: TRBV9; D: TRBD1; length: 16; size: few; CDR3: CASSGPGGAYNSPLHF; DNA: TGTGCCAGCAGCGGACCAGGGGGCGCCTATAATTCACCCCTCCACTTT
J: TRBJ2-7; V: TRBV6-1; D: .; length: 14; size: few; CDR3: CASSVRQEAYEQYF; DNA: TGTGCCAGCAGCGTGAGGCAAGAAGCCTACGAGCAGTACTTC
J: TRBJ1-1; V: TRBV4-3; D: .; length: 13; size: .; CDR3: CASSQWMNTEAFF; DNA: TGCGCCAGCAGCCAGTGGATGAACACTGAAGCTTTCTTT
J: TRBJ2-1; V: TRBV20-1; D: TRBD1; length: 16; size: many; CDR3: CSARDGDRGSYNEQFF; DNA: TGCAGTGCTAGAGATGGGGACAGGGGATCATACAATGAGCAGTTCTTC
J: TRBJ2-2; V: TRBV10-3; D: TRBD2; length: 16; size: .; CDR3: CANNWTSGSPGGELFF; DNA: TGTGCCAATAACTGGACTAGCGGGTCCCCGGGTGGGGAGCTGTTTTTT
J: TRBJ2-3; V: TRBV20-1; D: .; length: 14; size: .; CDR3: CSASSVGPTDTQYF; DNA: TGCAGTGCTTCGAGCGTGGGACCCACAGATACGCAGTATTTT
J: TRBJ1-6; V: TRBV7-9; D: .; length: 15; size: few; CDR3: CASSRGVRGDSPLHF; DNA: TGTGCCAGCAGCAGAGGGGTTCGGGGGGATTCACCCCTCCACTTT
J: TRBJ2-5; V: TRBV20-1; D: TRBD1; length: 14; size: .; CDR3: CSAKDRGMAETQYF; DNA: TGCAGTGCTAAGGACAGGGGCATGGCAGAGACCCAGTACTTC
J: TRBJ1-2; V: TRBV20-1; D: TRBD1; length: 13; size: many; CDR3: CSARAQGNYGYTF; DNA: TGCAGTGCTAGAGCACAGGGGAACTATGGCTACACCTTC
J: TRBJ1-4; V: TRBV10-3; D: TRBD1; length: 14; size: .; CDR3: CAISVGTGRSELFF; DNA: TGTGCCATCAGCGTCGGGACAGGACGTTCGGAACTGTTTTTT
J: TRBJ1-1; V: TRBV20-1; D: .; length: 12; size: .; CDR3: CSANKGYTEAFF; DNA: TGCAGTGCTAACAAGGGGTACACTGAAGCTTTCTTT
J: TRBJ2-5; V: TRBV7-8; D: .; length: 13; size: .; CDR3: CASSPLRGETQYF; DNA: TGTGCCAGCAGCCCCCTCCGGGGGGAGACCCAGTACTTC
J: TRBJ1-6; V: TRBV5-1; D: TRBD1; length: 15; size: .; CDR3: CASSLGQAYNSPLHF; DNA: TGCGCCAGCAGCCTAGGACAGGCATATAATTCACCCCTCCACTTT
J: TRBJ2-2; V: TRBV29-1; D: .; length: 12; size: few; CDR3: CSVQEGTGELFF; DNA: TGCAGCGTTCAAGAAGGCACCGGGGAGCTGTTTTTT
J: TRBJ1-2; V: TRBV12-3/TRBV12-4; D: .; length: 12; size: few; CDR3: CASSRAYYGYTF; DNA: TGTGCCAGCAGCCGGGCCTACTATGGCTACACCTTC
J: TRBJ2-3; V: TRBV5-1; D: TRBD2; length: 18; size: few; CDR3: CASSLVGLAGGPADTQYF; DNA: TGCGCCAGCAGCTTGGTAGGACTAGCGGGAGGGCCCGCAGATACGCAGTATTTT
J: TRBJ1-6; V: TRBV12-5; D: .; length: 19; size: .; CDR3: CASGLVYPHGQGDYSPLHF; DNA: TGTGCTAGTGGTTTGGTATATCCCCACGGGCAGGGAGATTATTCACCCCTCCACTTT
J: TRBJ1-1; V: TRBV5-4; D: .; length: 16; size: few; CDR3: CASTTQVGLLNTEAFF; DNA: TGTGCCAGCACCACCCAGGTGGGACTCTTGAACACTGAAGCTTTCTTT
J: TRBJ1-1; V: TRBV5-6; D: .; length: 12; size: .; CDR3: CASTAGPTEAFF; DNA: TGTGCCAGCACCGCCGGGCCAACTGAAGCTTTCTTT
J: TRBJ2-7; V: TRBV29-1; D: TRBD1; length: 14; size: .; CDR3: CSVVGDRAPYEQYF; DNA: TGCAGCGTTGTCGGGGACAGGGCCCCCTACGAGCAGTACTTC
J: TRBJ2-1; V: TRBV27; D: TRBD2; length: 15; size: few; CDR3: CASSLEGLAFHEQFF; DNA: TGTGCCAGCAGTTTAGAGGGACTAGCTTTCCATGAGCAGTTCTTC
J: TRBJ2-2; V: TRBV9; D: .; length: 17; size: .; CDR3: CASSVAWGAANTGELFF; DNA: TGTGCCAGCAGCGTAGCATGGGGCGCGGCGAACACCGGGGAGCTGTTTTTT
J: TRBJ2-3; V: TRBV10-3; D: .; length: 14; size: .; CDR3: CAISAPGSTDTQYF; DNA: TGTGCCATCAGTGCACCAGGGAGCACAGATACGCAGTATTTT
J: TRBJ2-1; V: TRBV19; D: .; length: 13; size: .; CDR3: CAGGRNLEDEQFF; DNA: TGTGCAGGAGGGAGGAATTTGGAAGATGAGCAGTTCTTC
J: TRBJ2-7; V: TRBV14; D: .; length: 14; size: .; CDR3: CASSQGMYSYEQYF; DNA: TGTGCCAGCAGCCAAGGGATGTATTCCTACGAGCAGTACTTC
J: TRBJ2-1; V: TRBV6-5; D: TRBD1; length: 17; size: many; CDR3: CASSYSSWDRDTNEQFF; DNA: TGTGCCAGCAGTTACTCGTCCTGGGACAGGGACACCAATGAGCAGTTCTTC
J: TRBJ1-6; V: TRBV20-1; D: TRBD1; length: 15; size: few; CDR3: CSAPGQVTGNSPLHF; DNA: TGCAGTGCTCCGGGACAGGTGACGGGGAACTCACCCCTCCACTTT
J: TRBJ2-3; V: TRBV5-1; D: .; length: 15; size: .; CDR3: CASSSRGDPPSTQYF; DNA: TGCGCCAGCAGCTCCCGAGGGGACCCACCTAGTACGCAGTATTTT
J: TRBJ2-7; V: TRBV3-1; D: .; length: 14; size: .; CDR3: CASSQSGKGTEQYF; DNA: TGTGCCAGCAGCCAGTCAGGGAAGGGGACCGAGCAGTACTTC
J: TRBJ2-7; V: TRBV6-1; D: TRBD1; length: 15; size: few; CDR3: CASSRTGTGEYEQYF; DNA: TGTGCCAGCAGTCGTACCGGGACAGGGGAGTACGAGCAGTACTTC
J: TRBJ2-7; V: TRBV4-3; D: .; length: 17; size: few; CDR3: CASSQDECDNLTYEQYF; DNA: TGCGCCAGCAGCCAAGATGAGTGCGACAATTTAACCTACGAGCAGTACTTC
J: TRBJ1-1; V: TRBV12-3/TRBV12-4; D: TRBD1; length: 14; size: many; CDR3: CASSYRGPNTEAFF; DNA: TGTGCCAGCAGTTACAGGGGCCCGAACACTGAAGCTTTCTTT
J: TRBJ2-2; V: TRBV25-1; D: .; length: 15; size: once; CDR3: CASSERKMNTGELFF; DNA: TGTGCCAGCAGTGAACGAAAGATGAACACCGGGGAGCTGTTTTTT
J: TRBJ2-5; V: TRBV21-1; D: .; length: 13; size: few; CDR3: CATDQARSETQYF; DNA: TGTGCCACAGACCAGGCTCGGTCGGAGACCCAGTACTTC
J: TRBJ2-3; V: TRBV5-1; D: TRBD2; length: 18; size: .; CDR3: CASSLAGTSGGRTDTQYF; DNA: TGCGCCAGCAGCTTGGCGGGGACTAGCGGGGGCCGCACAGATACGCAGTATTTT
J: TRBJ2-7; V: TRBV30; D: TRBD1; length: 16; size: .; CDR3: CAWSVLLGQGAYEQYF; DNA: TGTGCCTGGAGTGTGCTCCTGGGACAGGGGGCCTACGAGCAGTACTTC
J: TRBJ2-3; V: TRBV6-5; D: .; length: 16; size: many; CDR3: CASSSPGGVSTDTQYF; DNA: TGTGCCAGCAGTTCCCCTGGCGGGGTGAGCACAGATACGCAGTATTTT